The text below deals with one TCR beta chain. No antigen is known for it. These data originate in a study of spatial heterogeneity in lung cancer. Study-level points and caveats: Counts of ubiquitous and regional expanded TCRs tracked ubiquitous and regional nonsynonymous mutations, respectively. Tumor mutation count correlated with how many alpha and beta TCRs expanded intratumorally.

Per the germline V gene, CDR1 is MDHEN and CDR2 is SYDVKM. V trimming: 6 bases; J trimming: 3 bases; junction bases outside the gene matches: 6. There are 14 residues in the CDR3. Time point given: sample taken at primary tumor resection. Samples were donated by 72 untreated early-stage non-small cell lung cancer patients. TCRdb processed the 5' RACE reads anew with MiXCR; each CDR3 protein has one entry. The data hold fewer than 20,000 distinct CDR3 sequences, with 7.5% observed a single time. The sample here was lung tumor tissue, taken at surgery. The chain employs TRBV28 and TRBJ1-1, with TRBD1 matching 8 bases. The source is a male donor with early-stage non-small cell lung cancer. For the CDR3, the DNA is TGTGCCAGCAGGATACAGGGGGTGGACACTGAAGCTTTCTTT. Translating it yields CASRIQGVDTEAFF. The full variable domain, in which reference TRBV28 and TRBJ1-1 provide the parts outside the CDR3, is DVKVTQSSRYLVKRTGEKVFLECVQDMDHENMFWYRQDPGLGLRLIYFSYDVKMKEKGDIPEGYSVSREKKERFSLILESASTNQTSMYLCASRIQGVDTEAFFGQGTRLTVV.